The source of this T cell receptor beta chain is a study of shared clonotypes between healthy human individuals. This clone was picked up one time. As yet, its antigen is unknown. This CDR3 has 16 amino acids. Germline V gives CDR1 ENHRY, CDR2 SYGVKD. V was pared by 0 bases and J by 1 base, with 2 bases of the junction left unmatched. Whole-study findings and limits: Approximately 5.3% was the fraction of naive CD4 clonotypes found shared across a few donors. Memory subsets generally showed lower estimated richness than naive subsets.

When replicate PCRs were run on sorted subsets, they used about 200 ng DNA, roughly 30,000 T cell genomes. Only in-frame clones appear in the TCRdb table, and some are missing; sequencing was by immunoSEQ multiplex PCR. The table lists more than 2,000,000 clones, just over 90% of them singletons. The chain is built from TRBV10-3 and TRBJ2-7; 11 bases fit TRBD2. The sequence was collected from a man aged 18 to 30 in good health. The source material was naive CD4+ T cells sorted from blood. The subset denotes: CD45RA+ positively selected. The CDR3 is CAISESLAGGSYEQYF. The CDR3 DNA is TGTGCCATCAGTGAGTCCCTAGCGGGAGGATCCTACGAGCAGTACTTC.